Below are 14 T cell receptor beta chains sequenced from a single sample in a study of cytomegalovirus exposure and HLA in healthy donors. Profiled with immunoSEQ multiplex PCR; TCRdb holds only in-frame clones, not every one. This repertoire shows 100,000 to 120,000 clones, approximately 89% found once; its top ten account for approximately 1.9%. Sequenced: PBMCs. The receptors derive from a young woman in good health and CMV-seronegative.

The CDR3 nucleotides read TGCAGCCCCGGCGAGCAGTACTTC. As protein: CSPGEQYF. The rearrangement links TRBV20-1 to TRBJ2-7, with no clear D. This CDR3 has 8 amino acids. The germline V gene has CDR1 DFQATT and CDR2 SNEGSKA (reference sequence).

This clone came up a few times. As DNA, the CDR3 is TGCGCCAGCAGCTCAGCCACCTCACTAGGGAATGAGCAGTTCTTC. Translating it yields CASSSATSLGNEQFF. V and J are TRBV5-1 and TRBJ2-1; D may be TRBD2 (5 bases). Trimming took 3 bases from V and 7 from J, leaving 17 bases between them. Germline values: CDR1 SGHRS, CDR2 YFSETQ. This CDR3 comprises 15 residues.

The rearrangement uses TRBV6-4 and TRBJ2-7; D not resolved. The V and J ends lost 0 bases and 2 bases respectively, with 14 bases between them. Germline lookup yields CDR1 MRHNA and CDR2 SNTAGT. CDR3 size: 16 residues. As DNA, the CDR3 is TGTGCCAGCAGTGACTCAATTGGTTGTTCTACCTACGAGCAGTACTTC. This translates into CASSDSIGCSTYEQYF.

As DNA, the CDR3 is TGCGCCAGCAGCCAAGGGGCGACTAGCGGCTACGAGCAGTACTTC. Residues: CASSQGATSGYEQYF. The chain links TRBV4-3 to TRBJ2-7; 9 nucleotides agree with TRBD2. After removal of 1 base from V and 3 bases from J, the junction contained 4 bases not matched to a gene. The V gene's germline CDR1 is LGHNA and CDR2 YSLEER. The length of the CDR3 is 15 residues.

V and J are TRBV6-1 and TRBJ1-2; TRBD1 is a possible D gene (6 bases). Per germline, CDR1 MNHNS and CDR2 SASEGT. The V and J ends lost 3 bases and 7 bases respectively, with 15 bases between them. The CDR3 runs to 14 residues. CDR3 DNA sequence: TGTGCCAGCAGTGAGGGGACATTCGCAACTGGCTACACCTTC. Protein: CASSEGTFATGYTF.

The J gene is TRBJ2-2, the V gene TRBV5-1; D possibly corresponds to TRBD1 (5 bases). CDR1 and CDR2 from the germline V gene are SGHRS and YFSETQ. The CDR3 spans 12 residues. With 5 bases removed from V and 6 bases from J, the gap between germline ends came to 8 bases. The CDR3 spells CASRQDAGELFF. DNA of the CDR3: TGCGCCAGCAGACAGGACGCCGGGGAGCTGTTTTTT.

The CDR3 DNA reads TGTGCCAAAAAGCGGGGGGGCTCCTACGAGCAGTACTTC. Its protein is CAKKRGGSYEQYF. The chain has TRBV25-1 and TRBJ2-5, with 10 nucleotides matching TRBD2. TRBJ2-7 matches the DNA end more closely, so the J call is doubtful. The CDR3 has 13 amino acids. CDR1 MGHDK and CDR2 SYGVNS come from the germline V gene.

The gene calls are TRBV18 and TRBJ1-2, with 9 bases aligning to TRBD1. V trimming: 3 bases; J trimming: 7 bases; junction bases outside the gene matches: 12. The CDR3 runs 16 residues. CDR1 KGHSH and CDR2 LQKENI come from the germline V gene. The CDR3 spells CASSPSWGRTGAGYTF. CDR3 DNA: TGTGCCAGCTCACCCAGCTGGGGTAGGACAGGGGCTGGCTACACCTTC.

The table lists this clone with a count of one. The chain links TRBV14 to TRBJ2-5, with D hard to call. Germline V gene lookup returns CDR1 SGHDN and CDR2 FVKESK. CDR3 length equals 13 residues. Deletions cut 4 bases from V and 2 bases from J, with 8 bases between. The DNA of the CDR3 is TGTGCCAGCAGCCGACTGATACAAGAGACCCAGTACTTC. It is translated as CASSRLIQETQYF.

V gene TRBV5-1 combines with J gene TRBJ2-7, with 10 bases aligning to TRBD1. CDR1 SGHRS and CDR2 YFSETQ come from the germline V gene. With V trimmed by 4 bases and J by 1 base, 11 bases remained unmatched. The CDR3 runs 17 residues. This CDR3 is CASSPLSMGQGSYEQYF. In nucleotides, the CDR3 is TGCGCCAGCAGCCCTCTATCAATGGGACAGGGGTCCTACGAGCAGTACTTC.

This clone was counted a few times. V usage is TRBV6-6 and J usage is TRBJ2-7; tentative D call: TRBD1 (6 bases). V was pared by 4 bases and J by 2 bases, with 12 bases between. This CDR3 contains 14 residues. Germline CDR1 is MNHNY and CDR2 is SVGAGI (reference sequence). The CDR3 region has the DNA TGTGCCAGCAGTTTCGGGACAAGCCCCTACGAGCAGTACTTC. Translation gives CASSFGTSPYEQYF.

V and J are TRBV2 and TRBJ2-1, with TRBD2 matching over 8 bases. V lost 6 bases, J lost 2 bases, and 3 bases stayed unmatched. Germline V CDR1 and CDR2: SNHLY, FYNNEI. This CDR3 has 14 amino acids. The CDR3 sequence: CASRSGGPYNEQFF. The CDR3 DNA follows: TGTGCCAGCAGAAGCGGGGGCCCCTACAATGAGCAGTTCTTC.

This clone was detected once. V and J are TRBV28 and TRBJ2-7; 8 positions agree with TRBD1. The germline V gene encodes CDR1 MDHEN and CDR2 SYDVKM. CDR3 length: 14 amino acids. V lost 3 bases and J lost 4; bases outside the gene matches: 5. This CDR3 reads CASSLPGGKYEQYF. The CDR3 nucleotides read TGTGCCAGCAGTTTGCCAGGGGGCAAATACGAGCAGTACTTC.

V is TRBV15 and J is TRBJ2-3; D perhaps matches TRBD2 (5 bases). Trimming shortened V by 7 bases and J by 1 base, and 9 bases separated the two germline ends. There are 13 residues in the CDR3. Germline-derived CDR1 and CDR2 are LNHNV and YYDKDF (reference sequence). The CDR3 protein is CATTGSGTDTQYF. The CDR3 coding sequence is TGTGCCACCACGGGGTCCGGCACAGATACGCAGTATTTT.